Listed below are T cell receptor beta chains from one sample, sequenced in a study of blood T cells in healthy people across ages. One entry per CDR3 protein results from TCRdb running MiXCR on the 5' RACE reads. Here the sample spans 1.5 million to 2 million distinct CDR3 sequences, around 50% being singletons. Source material: blood. The source is a woman between 35 and 50 years old in good health. Each CDR3 is given with its conserved first and last residue. D genes are given only for firm matches. Part of the rows lack a size; the others show once, few, many or a class for expanded clones.

abundance,v_gene,d_gene,j_gene,CDR3nt,CDR3aa
.,TRBV12-3/TRBV12-4,TRBD1,TRBJ1-4,TGTGCCAGCAGATCGACAGGGGAAAATGAAAAACTGTTTTTT,CASRSTGENEKLFF
.,TRBV6-2/TRBV6-3,TRBD1,TRBJ2-2,TGTGCCAGCAGTCGTAATACAGGGGGCACCGGGGAGCTGTTTTTT,CASSRNTGGTGELFF
once,TRBV7-2,TRBD2,TRBJ2-2,TGTGCCAGCAGTTTAGCGGGACTAGCGGGGGGAAACACCGGGGAGCTGTTTTTT,CASSLAGLAGGNTGELFF
.,TRBV10-3,.,TRBJ1-4,TGTGCCACGGGGGGGTGGCAGAATGAAAAACTGTTTTTT,CATGGWQNEKLFF
few,TRBV10-3,.,TRBJ1-2,TGTGCCATATCAACGCCTAACTATGGCTACACCTTC,CAISTPNYGYTF
.,TRBV12-3/TRBV12-4,.,TRBJ1-6,TGTGCCAGCAGTTTTCAGATGAATTCACCCCTCCACTTT,CASSFQMNSPLHF
.,TRBV6-6,.,TRBJ1-6,TGTGCCAGCAGTCCCCCCCGTAGTTCACCCCTCCACTTT,CASSPPRSSPLHF
.,TRBV20-1,TRBD2,TRBJ2-6,TGCAGTGCTTGGGGGGGAGCTGGGGCCAACGTCCTGACTTTC,CSAWGGAGANVLTF
.,TRBV20-1,.,TRBJ2-5,TGCAGTGCTAGAGATCCCGCCCCGAATGAGCAGTACTTC,CSARDPAPNEQYF
.,TRBV6-1,TRBD2,TRBJ2-3,TGTGCCAGCAGTGACCCCGGGAGCGGGGAGAGCACAGATACGCAGTATTTT,CASSDPGSGESTDTQYF
.,TRBV6-1,.,TRBJ1-5,TGTGCCAGCTTCTATGGTAGCAATCAGCCCCAGCATTTT,CASFYGSNQPQHF
few,TRBV20-1,.,TRBJ2-7,TGCAGTACCGTAGACCCCTACGAGCAGTACTTC,CSTVDPYEQYF
.,TRBV6-2/TRBV6-3,TRBD1,TRBJ2-2,TGTGCCAGCAGGGGAGAAGACAGGGTCACCGGGGAGCTGTTTTTT,CASRGEDRVTGELFF
.,TRBV20-1,.,TRBJ2-7,TGCAGTGCTAGTAGGAGATCCTCCTACGAGCAGTACTTC,CSASRRSSYEQYF
few,TRBV7-2,.,TRBJ2-5,TGTGCCAGCTGCCGGACAGCAGACCAAGAGACCCAGTACTTC,CASCRTADQETQYF
.,TRBV11-2,.,TRBJ2-7,TGTGCCAGCAGCTCACATCAGATCTACGAGCAGTACTTC,CASSSHQIYEQYF
.,TRBV6-1,.,TRBJ2-7,TGTGCCAGCAGTGAACCAGACAGGCGAGCCTACGAGCAGTACTTC,CASSEPDRRAYEQYF
.,TRBV2,TRBD2,TRBJ2-1,TGTGCCAGCAGAATTGGGGGGGAATACAATGAGCAGTTCTTC,CASRIGGEYNEQFF
.,TRBV10-3,.,TRBJ2-1,TGTGCCATTTCCCAGGGGTCCTACAATGAGCAGTTCTTC,CAISQGSYNEQFF
.,TRBV13,.,TRBJ2-2,TGTGCCAGCAGCACTAGTGGCACCGGGGAGCTGTTTTTT,CASSTSGTGELFF
.,TRBV4-3,TRBD2,TRBJ2-7,TGCGCCAGCAGAGAGACTAGCGGGGGCTCCTCCTACGAGCAGTACTTC,CASRETSGGSSYEQYF
few,TRBV4-2,TRBD2,TRBJ2-3,TGTGCCAGCAGCCCTACGGGACTAGCGGGGACTAGCACAGATACGCAGTATTTT,CASSPTGLAGTSTDTQYF
.,TRBV7-8,TRBD1,TRBJ2-5,TGTGCCAGCGGCGGCGACAGGGAGGAGACCCAGTACTTC,CASGGDREETQYF